This T cell receptor (beta chain) was recovered during a study of CD4+ T cells in melanoma. Germline V lookup: CDR1 SGHVS, CDR2 FQNEAQ. There are 12 residues in the CDR3. The ends were cut back, 3 bases at V and 5 bases at J, with 6 bases in the middle. The repertoire was sequenced with immunoSEQ multiplex PCR; TCRdb's copy has only in-frame clones and lacks some. The repertoire holds some 47,000 clones, with roughly 89% as singletons. This receptor was obtained from a human donor with melanoma. The chain carries TRBV7-8 and TRBJ2-3; D perhaps matches TRBD2 (5 bases). The sequenced sample consisted of peripheral blood. As DNA, the CDR3 is TGTGCCAGCAGCTTCGGGGTAGATACGCAGTATTTT. This translates into CASSFGVDTQYF.